This T cell receptor beta chain was recorded in a study of Ad26.COV2.S vaccination and SARS-CoV-2 variants. About this clone: Its antigen is not identified.

The CDR3 covers 16 residues. Germline V gene data show CDR1 as SGHTA and CDR2 as FQGNSA. The germline V and J ends were trimmed by 5 bases and 1 base, with 12 bases remaining between them. Treatment specified: roughly 18 received Ad26.COV2.S at low or high dose, single or two shots; 5 received placebo; per-sample allocation not given. The samples date from day 63 after the first vaccine or placebo injection. Produced via immunoSEQ multiplex PCR; TCRdb's table is partial and in-frame only. The sample carries some 480,000 clones, around nine tenths recorded once. General study results and limits: Overall T cell responses may have been underestimated by the analyses of TCR breadth and depth. A substantial breadth of spike-specific CD8+ and CD4+ T cell responses after vaccination has been reported.

The chain recombines TRBV7-2 with TRBJ1-6, with a tentative D call TRBD1 (6 bases). The input for sequencing was peripheral blood, taken in a trial of Ad26.COV2.S vaccine versus placebo. The clonotype originates from a person between 18 and 65 years old who received the Ad26.COV2.S COVID-19 vaccine or a placebo. CDR3 in DNA: TGTGCCAGCAGCACCAAGGGGGGATCCTATAATTCACCCCTCCACTTT. It yields the protein CASSTKGGSYNSPLHF.